This T cell receptor (beta chain) was sequenced in a study of T cell responses to AZD1222 COVID-19 vaccine. Study-wide results and limits: Samples come after the peak T cell response, not at day 14.

Sequencing was performed with immunoSEQ multiplex PCR; in TCRdb, only in-frame clones are kept and a portion is missing. Among 150,000 to 160,000 clones listed, about nine tenths were seen once. A word on this clone: What it recognizes is unknown.

The CDR3 is made up of 16 amino acids. V was clipped by 1 base and J by 2 bases, with 13 bases between them. Looked up from germline, CDR1 is SGHVS and CDR2 is FNYEAQ. The receptor's source is an adult in good health. This sample comprised peripheral blood, obtained on day 0 of AZD1222 vaccination. The chain uses TRBV7-6 and TRBJ2-3, with D perhaps matching TRBD1 or TRBD2 (6 bases each). CDR3 sequence reads: CASSLVGAGTTDTQYF. As DNA, the CDR3 is TGTGCCAGCAGCTTAGTGGGGGCGGGGACCACAGATACGCAGTATTTT.